This entry concerns a single T cell receptor (beta chain). The antigen remains undetermined. Amplification used 60 Vbeta primers and 13 Jbeta primers. TCRdb's copy holds only in-frame clones and misses some; the assay was immunoSEQ multiplex PCR. The sample yields about 120,000 clones, under 85% seen once. These data are taken from a study of cytomegalovirus exposure and HLA in healthy donors. Study-wide points: Some V segments could not be told apart, so they were left out, TRBV6-2 and TRBV6-3 among them.

Germline trimming cut 2 bases from V and 4 bases from J; bases unmatched to any gene: 2. The CDR3 runs to 14 residues. Germline CDR1 MRHNA, CDR2 SNTAGT. The chain links TRBV6-4 to TRBJ1-3, with 7 bases matching TRBD1. Material for sequencing was PBMCs. The source is a man younger than 40 in good health and CMV-seropositive. The CDR3 loop reads CASSDPQGGNTIYF. The CDR3 nucleotides read TGTGCCAGCAGTGACCCACAGGGGGGAAACACCATATATTTT.